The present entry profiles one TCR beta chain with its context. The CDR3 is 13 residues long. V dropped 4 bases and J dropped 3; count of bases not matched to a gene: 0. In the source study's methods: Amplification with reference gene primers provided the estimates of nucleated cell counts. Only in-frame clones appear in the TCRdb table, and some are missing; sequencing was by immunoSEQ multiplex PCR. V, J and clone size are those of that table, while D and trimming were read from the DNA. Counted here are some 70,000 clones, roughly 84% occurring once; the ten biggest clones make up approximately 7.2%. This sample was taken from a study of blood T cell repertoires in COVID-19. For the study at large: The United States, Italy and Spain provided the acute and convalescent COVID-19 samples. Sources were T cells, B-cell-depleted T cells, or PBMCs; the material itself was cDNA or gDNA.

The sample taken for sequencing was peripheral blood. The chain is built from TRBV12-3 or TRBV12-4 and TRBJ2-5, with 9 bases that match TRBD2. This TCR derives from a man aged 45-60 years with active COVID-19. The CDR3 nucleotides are TGTGCCAGCAGTTCTAGCGGGGAAGAGACCCAGTACTTC. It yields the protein CASSSSGEETQYF.